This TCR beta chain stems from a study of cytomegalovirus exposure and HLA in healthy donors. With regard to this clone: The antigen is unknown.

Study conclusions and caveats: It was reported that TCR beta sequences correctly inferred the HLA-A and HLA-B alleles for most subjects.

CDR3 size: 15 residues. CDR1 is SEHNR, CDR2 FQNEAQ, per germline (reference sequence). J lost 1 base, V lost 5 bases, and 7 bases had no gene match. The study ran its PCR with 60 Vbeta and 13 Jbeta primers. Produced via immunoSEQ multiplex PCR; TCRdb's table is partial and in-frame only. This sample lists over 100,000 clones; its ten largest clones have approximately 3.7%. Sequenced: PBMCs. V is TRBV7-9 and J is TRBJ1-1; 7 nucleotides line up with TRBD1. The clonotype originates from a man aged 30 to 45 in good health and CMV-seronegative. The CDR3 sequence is CASSATGTANTEAFF. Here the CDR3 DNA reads TGTGCCAGCAGCGCAACCGGGACAGCGAACACTGAAGCTTTCTTT.